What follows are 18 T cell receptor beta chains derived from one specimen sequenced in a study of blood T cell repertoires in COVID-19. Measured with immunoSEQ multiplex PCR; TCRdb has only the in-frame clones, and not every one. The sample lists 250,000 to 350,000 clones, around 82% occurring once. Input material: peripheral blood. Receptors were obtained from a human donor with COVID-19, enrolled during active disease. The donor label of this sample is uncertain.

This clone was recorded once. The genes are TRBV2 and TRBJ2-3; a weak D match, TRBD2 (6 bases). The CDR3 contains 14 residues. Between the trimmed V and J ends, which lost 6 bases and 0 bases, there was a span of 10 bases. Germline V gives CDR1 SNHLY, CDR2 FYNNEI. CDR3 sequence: CASRAGTSTDTQYF. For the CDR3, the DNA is TGTGCCAGCAGAGCCGGGACTAGCACAGATACGCAGTATTTT. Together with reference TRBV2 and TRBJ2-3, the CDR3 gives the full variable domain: EPEVTQTPSHQVTQMGQEVILRCVPISNHLYFYWYRQILGQKVEFLVSFYNNEISEKSEIFDDQFSVERPDGSNFTLKIRSTKLEDSAMYFCASRAGTSTDTQYFGPGTRLTVL.

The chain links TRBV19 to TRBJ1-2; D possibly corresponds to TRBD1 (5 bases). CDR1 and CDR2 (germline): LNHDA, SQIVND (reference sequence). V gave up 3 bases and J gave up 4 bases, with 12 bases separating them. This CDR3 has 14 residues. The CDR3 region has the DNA TGTGCCAGTAGTATGAACCCAGGGCTCTATGGCTACACCTTC. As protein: CASSMNPGLYGYTF.

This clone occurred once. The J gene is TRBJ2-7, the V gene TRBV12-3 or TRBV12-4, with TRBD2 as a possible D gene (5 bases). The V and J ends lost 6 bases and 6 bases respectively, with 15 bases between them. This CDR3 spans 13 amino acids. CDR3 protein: CASSRGLAREQYF. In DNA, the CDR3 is TGTGCCAGCAGCCGTGGGCTAGCTCGCGAGCAGTACTTC.

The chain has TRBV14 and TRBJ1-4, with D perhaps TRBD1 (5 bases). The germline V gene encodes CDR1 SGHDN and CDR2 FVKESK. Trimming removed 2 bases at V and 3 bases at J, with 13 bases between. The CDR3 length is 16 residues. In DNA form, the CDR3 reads TGTGCCAGCAGCCAAAGAAGGGCAGGGTCTAATGAAAAACTGTTTTTT. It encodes CASSQRRAGSNEKLFF.

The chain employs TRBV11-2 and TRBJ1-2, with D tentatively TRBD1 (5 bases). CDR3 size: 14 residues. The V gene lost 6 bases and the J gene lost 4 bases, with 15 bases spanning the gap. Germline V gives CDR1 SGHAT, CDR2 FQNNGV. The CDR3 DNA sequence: TGTGCCAGCAGTTTGGACATGATTTTCTATGGCTACACCTTC. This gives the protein CASSLDMIFYGYTF.

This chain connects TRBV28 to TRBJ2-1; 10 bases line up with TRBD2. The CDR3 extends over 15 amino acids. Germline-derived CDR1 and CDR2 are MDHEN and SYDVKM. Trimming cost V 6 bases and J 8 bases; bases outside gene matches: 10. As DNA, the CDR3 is TGTGCCAGCAGACCCACCCCTAGCGGGAGACATGAGCAGTTCTTC. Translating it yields CASRPTPSGRHEQFF.

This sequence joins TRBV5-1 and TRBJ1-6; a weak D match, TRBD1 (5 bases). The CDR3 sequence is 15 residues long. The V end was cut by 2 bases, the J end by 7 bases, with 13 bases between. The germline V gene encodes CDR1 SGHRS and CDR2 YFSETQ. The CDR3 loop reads CASSFSQESNSPLHF. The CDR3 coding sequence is TGCGCCAGCAGCTTTTCACAGGAATCCAATTCACCCCTCCACTTT.

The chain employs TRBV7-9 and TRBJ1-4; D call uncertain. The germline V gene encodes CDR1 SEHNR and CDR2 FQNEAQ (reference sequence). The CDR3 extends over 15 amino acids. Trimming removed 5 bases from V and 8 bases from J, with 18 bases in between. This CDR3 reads CASSLAGQPQEKLFF. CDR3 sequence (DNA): TGTGCCAGCAGCCTCGCGGGCCAGCCACAGGAAAAACTGTTTTTT. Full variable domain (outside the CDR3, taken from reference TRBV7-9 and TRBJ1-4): DTGVSQNPRHKITKRGQNVTFRCDPISEHNRLYWYRQTLGQGPEFLTYFQNEAQLEKSRLLSDRFSAERPKGSFSTLEIQRTEQGDSAMYLCASSLAGQPQEKLFFGSGTQLSVL.

The CDR3 region is CASGQGRGELFF. The CDR3 region has the DNA TGTGCCTCGGGACAGGGAAGAGGGGAGCTGTTTTTT. The chain joins TRBV30 to TRBJ2-2; 9 bases are shared with TRBD1. V lost 7 bases and J lost 8; bases outside the gene matches: 5. Germline V gene sequence: CDR1 GTSNPN, CDR2 SVGIG (reference sequence). This CDR3 contains 12 residues.

CDR3 residues: CASSKPGTSGSYEQFF. The CDR3 nucleotides read TGTGCCAGTAGTAAGCCCGGGACTAGCGGGAGTTATGAGCAGTTCTTC. This sequence joins TRBV19 and TRBJ2-1; TRBD2 matches 14 bases. This CDR3 spans 16 amino acids. Germline V gene sequence: CDR1 LNHDA, CDR2 SQIVND (reference sequence). V lost 4 bases to trimming and J lost 8 bases; unmatched junction nucleotides: 7.

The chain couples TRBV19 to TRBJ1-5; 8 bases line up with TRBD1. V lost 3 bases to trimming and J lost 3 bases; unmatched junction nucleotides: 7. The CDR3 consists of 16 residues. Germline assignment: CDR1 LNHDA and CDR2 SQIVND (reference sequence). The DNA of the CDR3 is TGTGCCAGTAGTATGGAGTACAGGGGGGCCAATCAGCCCCAGCATTTT. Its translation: CASSMEYRGANQPQHF. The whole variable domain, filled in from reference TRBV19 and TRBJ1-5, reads DGGITQSPKYLFRKEGQNVTLSCEQNLNHDAMYWYRQDPGQGLRLIYYSQIVNDFQKGDIAEGYSVSREKKESFPLTVTSAQKNPTAFYLCASSMEYRGANQPQHFGDGTRLSIL.

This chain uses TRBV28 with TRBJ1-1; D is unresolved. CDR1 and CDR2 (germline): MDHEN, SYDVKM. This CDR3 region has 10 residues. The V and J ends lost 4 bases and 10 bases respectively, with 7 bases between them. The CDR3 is CASSSGSAFF. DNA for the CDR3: TGTGCCAGCAGTTCCGGGTCAGCTTTCTTT.

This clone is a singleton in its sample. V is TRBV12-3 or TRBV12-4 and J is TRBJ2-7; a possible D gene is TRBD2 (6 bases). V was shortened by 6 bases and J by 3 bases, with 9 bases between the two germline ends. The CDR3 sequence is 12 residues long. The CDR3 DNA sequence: TGTGCCAGCAGGCGGGGCGTCTACGAGCAGTACTTC. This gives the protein CASRRGVYEQYF.

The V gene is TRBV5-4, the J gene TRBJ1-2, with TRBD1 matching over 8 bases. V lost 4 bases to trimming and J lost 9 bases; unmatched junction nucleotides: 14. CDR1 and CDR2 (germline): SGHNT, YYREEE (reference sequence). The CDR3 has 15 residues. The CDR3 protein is CASSIPRDRIFSYTF. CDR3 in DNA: TGTGCCAGCAGCATCCCCCGGGACAGGATATTTAGCTACACCTTC.

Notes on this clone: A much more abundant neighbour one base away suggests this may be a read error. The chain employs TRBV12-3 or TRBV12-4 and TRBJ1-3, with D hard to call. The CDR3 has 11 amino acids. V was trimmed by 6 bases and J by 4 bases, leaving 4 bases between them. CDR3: CASSQGNTIYF. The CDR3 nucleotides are TGTGCCAGCAGCCAGGGAAACACCATATATTTT.

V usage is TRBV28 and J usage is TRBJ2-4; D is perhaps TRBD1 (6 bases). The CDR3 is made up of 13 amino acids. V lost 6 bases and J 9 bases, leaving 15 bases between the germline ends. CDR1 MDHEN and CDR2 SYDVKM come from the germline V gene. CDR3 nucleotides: TGTGCCAGCAGGTCCGGACAGACGTTCATTCAGTACTTC. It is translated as CASRSGQTFIQYF. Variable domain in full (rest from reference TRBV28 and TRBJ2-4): DVKVTQSSRYLVKRTGEKVFLECVQDMDHENMFWYRQDPGLGLRLIYFSYDVKMKEKGDIPEGYSVSREKKERFSLILESASTNQTSMYLCASRSGQTFIQYFGAGTRLSVL.

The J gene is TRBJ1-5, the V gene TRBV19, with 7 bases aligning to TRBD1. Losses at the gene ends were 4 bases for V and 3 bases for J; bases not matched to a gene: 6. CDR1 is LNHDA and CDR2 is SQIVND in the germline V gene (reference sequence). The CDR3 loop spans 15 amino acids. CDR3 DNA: TGTGCCAGTAGTAAGACAGGGTTAGTCAATCAGCCCCAGCATTTT. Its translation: CASSKTGLVNQPQHF.

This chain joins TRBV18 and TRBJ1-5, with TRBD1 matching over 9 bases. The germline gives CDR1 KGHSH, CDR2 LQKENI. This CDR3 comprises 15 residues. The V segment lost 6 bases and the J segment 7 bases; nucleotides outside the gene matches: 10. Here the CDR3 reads CASSSGTGSRQPQHF. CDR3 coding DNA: TGTGCCAGCTCGTCCGGGACAGGGAGCAGGCAGCCCCAGCATTTT.